A selection of T cell receptor beta chains follows, all from one sample in a study of shared clonotypes between healthy human individuals. Method: immunoSEQ multiplex PCR; TCRdb's copy keeps in-frame clones and lacks some. This sample carries some 1,600,000 clones, under 99% of them seen once, and the ten largest clones take 0.4% to 0.45%. The material sequenced was naive CD4+ T cells sorted from blood. These TCRs come from a man aged 25-40 years in good health. Both conserved end residues are trimmed from each CDR3. Each record gives: J gene, V gene, CDR3 protein.

>TRBJ2-7|TRBV29-1
SVLQAYEQY
>TRBJ1-3|TRBV29-1
SVTGRSGNTIY
>TRBJ2-7|TRBV7-2
ASSLVQGETYEQY
>TRBJ2-7|TRBV28
ASQRTSGFYEQY
>TRBJ2-7|TRBV4-3
ASSQDTPKAGPPYEQY
>TRBJ1-1|TRBV5-4
ASSLPQGQNTEAF
>TRBJ2-1|TRBV6-6
ASRGSSLGNEQF
>TRBJ2-3|TRBV28
ASRTWDLRRSVRERGTDTQY
>TRBJ1-5|TRBV13
ASSRTGTEPQH
>TRBJ2-1|TRBV29-1
SVAGRGNEQF
>TRBJ2-7|TRBV15
ATSRDPFYEQY
>TRBJ1-2|TRBV7-8
ASSLGGDYGYT
>TRBJ2-7|TRBV5-1
ASSPRGTSGDSSYEQY
>TRBJ2-3|TRBV18
ASSRDRGRTDTQY
>TRBJ2-6|TRBV9
ASSVSVSGANVLT
>TRBJ2-7|TRBV29-1
SVEETSGRSYEQY
>TRBJ2-3|TRBV20-1
SARRSDTQY
>TRBJ2-3|TRBV10-3
AISAVSSGADTQY
>TRBJ2-7|TRBV11-2
ASSLVAPVRGSSYEQY
>TRBJ2-1|TRBV20-1
SVEAGNEQF
>TRBJ2-7|TRBV11-1
ASSGAFYEQY
>TRBJ2-5|TRBV29-1
SVSIDRVGTQY